Each of the 8 T cell receptor beta chains below was sequenced from the same sample in a study of cytomegalovirus exposure and HLA in healthy donors. PCR primers comprised 60 Vbeta and 13 Jbeta primers. Repertoires were generated with immunoSEQ multiplex PCR, while TCRdb's copy carries only in-frame clones and drops some. The repertoire holds 120,000 or so clones, with 17% as singletons. Sequenced: PBMCs. The receptors were sampled from a female donor in good health and CMV-seropositive.

The chain has TRBV5-4 and TRBJ2-7; 9 positions agree with TRBD1. Germline CDR1 is SGHNT and CDR2 is YYREEE (reference sequence). V was clipped by 1 base and J by 3 bases; unmatched bases: 5. There are 15 residues in the CDR3. CDR3 loop: CASSLSGTGIYEQYF. DNA for the CDR3: TGTGCCAGCAGCTTGTCCGGGACAGGGATCTACGAGCAGTACTTC.

This clone has only a few counts. This chain uses TRBV5-1 with TRBJ2-3; 14 bases fit TRBD2. The CDR3 covers 17 residues. Germline values: CDR1 SGHRS, CDR2 YFSETQ. The J segment lost 3 bases and the V segment lost 0 bases, leaving 3 bases of the junction unmatched. CDR3 coding DNA: TGCGCCAGCAGCTTGGGACTAGCGGGAGGGCCGACAGATACGCAGTATTTT. Protein: CASSLGLAGGPTDTQYF.

Only a few counts were recorded for this clone. V gene TRBV6-6 combines with J gene TRBJ2-7; the D is unclear. The CDR3 loop spans 13 amino acids. Trimming left V 7 bases short and J 3 bases short, with 13 bases between. CDR1 and CDR2 (germline): MNHNY, SVGAGI (reference sequence). The CDR3 loop reads CASNVNMNYEQYF. Here the CDR3 DNA reads TGTGCCAGCAACGTCAACATGAACTACGAGCAGTACTTC.

This clone was recorded a few times. The chain employs TRBV6-6 and TRBJ1-1, with TRBD1 matching over 7 bases. The CDR3 covers 16 residues. Unmatched junction bases numbered 11, after V lost 7 bases and J lost 0 bases. Per germline, CDR1 MNHNY and CDR2 SVGAGI (reference sequence). The CDR3 DNA is TGTGCCAGCACCCCAAGCCGGGACAGTTTGAACACTGAAGCTTTCTTT. This sequence encodes CASTPSRDSLNTEAFF.

In this sample, this clone turned up a few times. The genes are TRBV4-2 and TRBJ2-3; 12 bases are shared with TRBD2. The J segment lost 4 bases and the V segment lost 4 bases, leaving 18 bases of the junction unmatched. The germline gives CDR1 LGHNA, CDR2 YNFKEQ. The CDR3 sequence is 20 residues long. CDR3 nucleotides: TGTGCCAGCAGCCCGAATAGGAAGACTAGCGGGGGCTCAAATCCAGATACGCAGTATTTT. Its protein is CASSPNRKTSGGSNPDTQYF.

There are a few counts of this clone. J is TRBJ2-2 and V is TRBV2; D may be TRBD1 (6 bases). Trimming pared 4 bases from V and 0 bases from J, leaving 9 bases between. The CDR3 contains 15 residues. CDR1 and CDR2 from the germline V gene are SNHLY and FYNNEI. The CDR3 here is CASSGTATNTGELFF. The CDR3, as DNA: TGTGCCAGCAGTGGGACAGCCACGAACACCGGGGAGCTGTTTTTT. Filled out from reference TRBV2 and TRBJ2-2, the complete variable domain reads EPEVTQTPSHQVTQMGQEVILRCVPISNHLYFYWYRQILGQKVEFLVSFYNNEISEKSEIFDDQFSVERPDGSNFTLKIRSTKLEDSAMYFCASSGTATNTGELFFGEGSRLTVL.

The table lists this clone with a few counts. The V call is TRBV5-6, the J call TRBJ2-3; possibly TRBD2 for D (5 bases). This CDR3 region has 14 residues. Trimming took 1 base from V and 2 from J, leaving 8 bases between them. Per the germline V gene, CDR1 is SGHDT and CDR2 is YYEEEE. DNA of the CDR3: TGTGCCAGCAGCTTGAGCGGTTACACAGATACGCAGTATTTT. Its protein is CASSLSGYTDTQYF.

This clone has more than one count but fewer than ten. The chain couples TRBV19 to TRBJ1-2; 9 bases fit TRBD1. V was clipped by 6 bases and J by 2 bases; unmatched bases: 7. Germline loops: CDR1 LNHDA, CDR2 SQIVND (reference sequence). The CDR3 is 15 residues long. CDR3 sequence (DNA): TGTGCCAGTAGGGGGACAGGGACGGTAAACTATGGCTACACCTTC. Translation: CASRGTGTVNYGYTF.